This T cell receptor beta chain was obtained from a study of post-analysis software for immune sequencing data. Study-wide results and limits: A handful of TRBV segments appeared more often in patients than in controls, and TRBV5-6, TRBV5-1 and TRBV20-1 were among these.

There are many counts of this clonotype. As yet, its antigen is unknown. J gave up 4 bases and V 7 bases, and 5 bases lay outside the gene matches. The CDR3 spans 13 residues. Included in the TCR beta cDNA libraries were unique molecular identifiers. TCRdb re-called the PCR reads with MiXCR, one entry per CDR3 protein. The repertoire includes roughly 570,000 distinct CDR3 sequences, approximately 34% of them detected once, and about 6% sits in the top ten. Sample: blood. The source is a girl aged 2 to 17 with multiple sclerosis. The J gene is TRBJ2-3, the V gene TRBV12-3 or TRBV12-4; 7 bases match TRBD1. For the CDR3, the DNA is TGTGCCAGCAAGGGGGCGCCCGCAGATACGCAGTATTTT. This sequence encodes CASKGAPADTQYF.